One and the same sample provided the 10 T cell receptor beta chains below, sequenced in a study of molecular identifiers for immune sequencing clone quantification. MiXCR was run by TCRdb on the PCR reads, yielding one entry per CDR3 protein. The data show 62,000 or so distinct CDR3 sequences, less than 20% seen once. Sequenced input: naive CD8+ T cells from blood, with Jurkat cell RNA spiked in. Subset specified: FACS-sorted CD8+CD4-CCR7+CD45RA+ naive T cells. All receptors come from a human donor in good health. Some libraries in this study had Jurkat cell RNA spiked in.

This rearrangement joins TRBV7-2 to TRBJ1-2, with 7 bases aligning to TRBD1. CDR3 length equals 13 residues. Per the germline V gene, CDR1 is SGHTA and CDR2 is FQGNSA. V trimming: 1 base; J trimming: 6 bases; junction bases outside the gene matches: 2. The chain's CDR3 is CASSLGRGHGYTF. DNA of the CDR3: TGTGCCAGCAGCTTAGGGAGGGGGCATGGCTACACCTTC.

At least ten counts were recorded for this clonotype. The chain links TRBV27 to TRBJ1-1; TRBD1 might be the D (5 bases). The CDR3 is 14 residues long. Germline CDR1 and CDR2: MNHEY and SMNVEV (reference sequence). The V gene lost 5 bases and the J gene lost 3 bases, with 13 bases spanning the gap. The CDR3 region is CASSAYQGHTEAFF. The DNA for the CDR3 is TGTGCCAGCAGTGCCTACCAGGGTCACACTGAAGCTTTCTTT.

This clonotype has just a few counts. The chain recombines TRBV27 with TRBJ1-6, with a tentative D call TRBD1 (6 bases). Germline values: CDR1 MNHEY, CDR2 SMNVEV (reference sequence). This CDR3 has 14 amino acids. V lost 7 bases and J lost 15, with 22 bases in between. The CDR3 protein is CASKLGTTGYYLHF. CDR3 nucleotide sequence: TGTGCCAGCAAGCTCGGGACAACTGGTTATTACCTCCACTTT.

On this clonotype: The junction departs from germline at one end; a sequencing error may be responsible. The chain carries TRBV7-2 and TRBJ2-3, with a weak D call TRBD2 (5 bases). The CDR3 is 16 amino acids. Germline V gene data show CDR1 as SGHTA and CDR2 as FQGNSA. The DNA for the CDR3 is TGTGTCAGCAGTCCCGGGATTAGCTACTGGGCTGATACGCAGTATTTT. This encodes CVSSPGISYWADTQYF.

CDR3 bases: TGTGCCAGCAGCTTTGGGCTAGCATCCTACAATGAGCAGTTCTTC. This encodes CASSFGLASYNEQFF. The V and J genes are TRBV7-6 and TRBJ2-1, with a possible D match to TRBD2 (5 bases). This CDR3 spans 15 amino acids. Per the germline V gene, CDR1 is SGHVS and CDR2 is FNYEAQ. Trimming pared 3 bases from V and 1 base from J, leaving 10 bases between.

This clonotype was seen a few times. The J gene is TRBJ2-1, the V gene TRBV7-8; 12 bases map to TRBD2. Germline CDR1 and CDR2: SGHVS and FQNEAQ. J gave up 6 bases and V 0 bases, and 6 bases lay outside the gene matches. This CDR3 has 17 amino acids. CDR3 region: CASSLALAGGPFNEQFF. The CDR3 region has the DNA TGTGCCAGCAGCTTAGCTCTAGCGGGAGGGCCATTCAATGAGCAGTTCTTC.

Details on this clonotype: At one of its ends the junction is not consistent with the germline gene, which may arise from a read error. The V call is TRBV10-3, the J call TRBJ2-7; no definite D call. CDR3 length: 14 residues. Per germline, CDR1 ENHRY and CDR2 SYGVKD. Here the CDR3 DNA reads TGTGCCATCAGTGCCGGGCTAACCTCCTACGAGCAGTGCTTC. This sequence encodes CAISAGLTSYEQCF.

This clonotype was recorded at least ten times. The chain employs TRBV5-1 and TRBJ2-3, with D tentatively TRBD1 or TRBD2 (5 bases each). Germline values: CDR1 SGHRS, CDR2 YFSETQ. CDR3 size: 17 residues. V was trimmed by 4 bases and J by 2 bases, leaving 20 bases between them. The chain's CDR3 is CASSHRGWGSLTDTQYF. For the CDR3, the DNA is TGCGCCAGCAGCCACCGGGGCTGGGGATCCCTCACAGATACGCAGTATTTT.

The V call is TRBV5-4, the J call TRBJ1-1; tentatively, D is TRBD1 (5 bases). This CDR3 is built from 14 residues. Trimming shortened V by 1 base and J by 1 base, and 8 bases separated the two germline ends. From germline, CDR1 is SGHNT and CDR2 YYREEE (reference sequence). As DNA, the CDR3 is TGTGCCAGCAGCTTGACGGGGGGGAACACTGAAGCTTTCTTT. The encoded protein is CASSLTGGNTEAFF.

The genes are TRBV15 and TRBJ2-2; D gene unclear. CDR1 is LNHNV, CDR2 YYDKDF, per germline (reference sequence). This CDR3 region has 15 residues. Trimming shortened V by 0 bases and J by 0 bases, and 5 bases separated the two germline ends. Written as DNA, the CDR3 is TGTGCCACCAGCAGAGATCGGGCGAACACCGGGGAGCTGTTTTTT. This sequence encodes CATSRDRANTGELFF.